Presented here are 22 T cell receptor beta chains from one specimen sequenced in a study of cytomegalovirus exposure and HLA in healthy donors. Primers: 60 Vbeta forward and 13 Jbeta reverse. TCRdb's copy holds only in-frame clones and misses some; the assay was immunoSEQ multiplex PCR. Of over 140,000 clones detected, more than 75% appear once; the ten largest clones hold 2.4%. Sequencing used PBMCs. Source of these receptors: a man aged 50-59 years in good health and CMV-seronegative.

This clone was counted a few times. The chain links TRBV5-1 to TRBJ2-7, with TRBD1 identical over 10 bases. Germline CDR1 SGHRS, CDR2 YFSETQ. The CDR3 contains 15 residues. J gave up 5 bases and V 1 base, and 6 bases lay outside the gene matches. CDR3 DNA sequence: TGCGCCAGCAGCTTGTTCGTGACAGGGGGCAACGAGCAGTACTTC. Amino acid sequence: CASSLFVTGGNEQYF.

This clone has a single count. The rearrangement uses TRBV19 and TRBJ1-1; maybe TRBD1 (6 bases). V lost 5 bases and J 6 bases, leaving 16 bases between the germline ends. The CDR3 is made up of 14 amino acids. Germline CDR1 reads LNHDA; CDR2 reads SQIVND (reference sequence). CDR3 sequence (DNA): TGTGCCAGTAGTGACCGGACAGCCAGGGCTGAAGCTTTCTTT. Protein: CASSDRTARAEAFF. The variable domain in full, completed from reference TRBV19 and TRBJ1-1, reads DGGITQSPKYLFRKEGQNVTLSCEQNLNHDAMYWYRQDPGQGLRLIYYSQIVNDFQKGDIAEGYSVSREKKESFPLTVTSAQKNPTAFYLCASSDRTARAEAFFGQGTRLTVV.

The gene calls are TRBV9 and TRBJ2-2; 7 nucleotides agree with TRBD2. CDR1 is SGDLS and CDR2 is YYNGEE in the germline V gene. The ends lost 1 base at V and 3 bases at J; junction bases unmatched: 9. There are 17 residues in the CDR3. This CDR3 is CASSVPSSAGDTGELFF. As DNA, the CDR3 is TGTGCCAGCAGCGTACCCTCTAGCGCGGGAGACACCGGGGAGCTGTTTTTT.

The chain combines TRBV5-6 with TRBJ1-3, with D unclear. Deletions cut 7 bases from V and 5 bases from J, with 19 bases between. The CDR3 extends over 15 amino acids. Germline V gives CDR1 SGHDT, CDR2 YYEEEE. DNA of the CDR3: TGTGCCAGCCACACGGGCGGGGAGTCCCGAAACACCATATATTTT. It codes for CASHTGGESRNTIYF.

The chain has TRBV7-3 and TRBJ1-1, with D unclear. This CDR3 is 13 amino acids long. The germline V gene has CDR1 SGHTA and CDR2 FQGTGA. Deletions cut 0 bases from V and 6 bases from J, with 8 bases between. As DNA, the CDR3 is TGTGCCAGCAGCTTAACAGTGGAGGCTGAAGCTTTCTTT. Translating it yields CASSLTVEAEAFF.

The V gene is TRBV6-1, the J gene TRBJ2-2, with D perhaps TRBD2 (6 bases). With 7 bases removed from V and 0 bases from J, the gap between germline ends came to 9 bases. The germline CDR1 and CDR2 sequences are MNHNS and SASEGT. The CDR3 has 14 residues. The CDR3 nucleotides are TGTGCCAGCAATACGGGGGCGAACACCGGGGAGCTGTTTTTT. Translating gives CASNTGANTGELFF.

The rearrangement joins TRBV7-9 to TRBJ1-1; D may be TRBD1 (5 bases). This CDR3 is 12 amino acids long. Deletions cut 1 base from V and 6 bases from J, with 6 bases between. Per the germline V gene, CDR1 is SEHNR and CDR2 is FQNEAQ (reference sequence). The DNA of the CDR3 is TGTGCCAGCAGCTTAGGGGGCCCTGAAGCTTTCTTT. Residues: CASSLGGPEAFF.

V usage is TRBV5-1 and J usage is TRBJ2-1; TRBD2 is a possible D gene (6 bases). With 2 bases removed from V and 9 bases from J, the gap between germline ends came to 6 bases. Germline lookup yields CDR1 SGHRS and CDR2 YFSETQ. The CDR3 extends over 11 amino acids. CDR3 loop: CASSLAGEQFF. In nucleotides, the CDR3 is TGCGCCAGCAGCTTAGCGGGTGAGCAGTTCTTC.

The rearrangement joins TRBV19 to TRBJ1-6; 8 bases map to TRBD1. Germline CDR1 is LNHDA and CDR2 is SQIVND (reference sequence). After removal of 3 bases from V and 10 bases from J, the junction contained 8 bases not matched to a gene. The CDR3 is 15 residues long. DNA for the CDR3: TGTGCCAGTAGTATGAAGGGACAGGAGAACTCACCCCTCCACTTT. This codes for CASSMKGQENSPLHF.

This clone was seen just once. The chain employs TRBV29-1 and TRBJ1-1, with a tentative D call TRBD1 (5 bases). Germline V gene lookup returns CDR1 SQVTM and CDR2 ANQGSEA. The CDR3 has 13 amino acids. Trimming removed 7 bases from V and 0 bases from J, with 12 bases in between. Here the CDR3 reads CSGGGGVNTEAFF. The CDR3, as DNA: TGCAGCGGGGGGGGAGGGGTGAACACTGAAGCTTTCTTT.

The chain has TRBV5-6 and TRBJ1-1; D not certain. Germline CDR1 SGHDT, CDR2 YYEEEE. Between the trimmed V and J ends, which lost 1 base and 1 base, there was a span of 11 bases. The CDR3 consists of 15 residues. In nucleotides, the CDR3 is TGTGCCAGCAGCTTGAATGAGGAATCGAACACTGAAGCTTTCTTT. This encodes CASSLNEESNTEAFF.

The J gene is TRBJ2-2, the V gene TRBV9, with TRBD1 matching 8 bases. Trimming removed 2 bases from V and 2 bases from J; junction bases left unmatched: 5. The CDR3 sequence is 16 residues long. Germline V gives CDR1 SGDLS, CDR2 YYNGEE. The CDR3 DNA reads TGTGCCAGCAGCGTTCAGGGGACAGGCAACACCGGGGAGCTGTTTTTT. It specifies CASSVQGTGNTGELFF.

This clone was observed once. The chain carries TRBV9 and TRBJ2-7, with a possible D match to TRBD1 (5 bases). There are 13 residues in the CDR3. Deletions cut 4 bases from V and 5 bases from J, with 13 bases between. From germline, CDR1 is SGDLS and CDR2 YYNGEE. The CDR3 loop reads CASSLQGIDEQYF. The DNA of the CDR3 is TGTGCCAGCAGCCTCCAGGGTATCGACGAGCAGTACTTC.

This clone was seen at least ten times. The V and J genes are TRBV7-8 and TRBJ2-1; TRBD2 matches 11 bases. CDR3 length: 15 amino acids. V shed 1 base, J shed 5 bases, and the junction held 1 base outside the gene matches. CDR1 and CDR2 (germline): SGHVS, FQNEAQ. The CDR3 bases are TGTGCCAGCAGCTTAGTGGGACTAGCGGACAATGAGCAGTTCTTC. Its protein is CASSLVGLADNEQFF. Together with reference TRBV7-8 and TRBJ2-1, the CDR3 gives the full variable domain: GAGVSQSPRYKVAKRGQDVALRCDPISGHVSLFWYQQALGQGPEFLTYFQNEAQLDKSGLPSDRFFAERPEGSVSTLKIQRTQQEDSAVYLCASSLVGLADNEQFFGPGTRLTVL.

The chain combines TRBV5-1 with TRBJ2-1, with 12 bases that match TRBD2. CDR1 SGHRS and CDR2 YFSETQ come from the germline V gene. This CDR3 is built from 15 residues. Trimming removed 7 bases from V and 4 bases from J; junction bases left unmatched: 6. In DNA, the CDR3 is TGCGCCAGCGACGTCGGGACTAGCGGGTACAATGAGCAGTTCTTC. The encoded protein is CASDVGTSGYNEQFF.

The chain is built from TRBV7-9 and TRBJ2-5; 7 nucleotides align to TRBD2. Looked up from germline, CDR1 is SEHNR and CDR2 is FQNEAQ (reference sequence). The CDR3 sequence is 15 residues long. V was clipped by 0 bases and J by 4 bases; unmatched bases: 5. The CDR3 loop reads CASSLAGTIGETQYF. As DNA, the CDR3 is TGTGCCAGCAGCTTAGCGGGGACTATCGGAGAGACCCAGTACTTC.

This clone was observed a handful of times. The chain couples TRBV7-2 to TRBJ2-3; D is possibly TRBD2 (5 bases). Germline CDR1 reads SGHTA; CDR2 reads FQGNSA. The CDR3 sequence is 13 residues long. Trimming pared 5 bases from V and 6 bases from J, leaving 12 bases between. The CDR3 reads CASSGRAWDTQYF. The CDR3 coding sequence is TGTGCCAGCAGCGGGAGAGCGTGGGATACGCAGTATTTT. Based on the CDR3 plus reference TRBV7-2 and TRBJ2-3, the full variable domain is GAGVSQSPSNKVTEKGKDVELRCDPISGHTALYWYRQSLGQGLEFLIYFQGNSAPDKSGLPSDRFSAERTGGSVSTLTIQRTQQEDSAVYLCASSGRAWDTQYFGPGTRLTVL.

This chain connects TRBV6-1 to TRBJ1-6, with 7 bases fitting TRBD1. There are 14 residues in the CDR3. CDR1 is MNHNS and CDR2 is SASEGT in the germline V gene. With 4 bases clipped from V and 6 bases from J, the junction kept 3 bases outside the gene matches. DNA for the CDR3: TGTGCCAGCAGTGCCGACAGGGTTAATTCACCCCTCCACTTT. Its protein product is CASSADRVNSPLHF.

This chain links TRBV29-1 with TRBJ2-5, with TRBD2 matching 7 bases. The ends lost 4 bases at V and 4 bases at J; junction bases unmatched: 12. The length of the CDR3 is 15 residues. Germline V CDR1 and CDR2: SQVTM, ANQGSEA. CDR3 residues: CSVGPGTTNSETQYF. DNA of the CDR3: TGCAGCGTTGGCCCCGGGACTACTAATTCAGAGACCCAGTACTTC.

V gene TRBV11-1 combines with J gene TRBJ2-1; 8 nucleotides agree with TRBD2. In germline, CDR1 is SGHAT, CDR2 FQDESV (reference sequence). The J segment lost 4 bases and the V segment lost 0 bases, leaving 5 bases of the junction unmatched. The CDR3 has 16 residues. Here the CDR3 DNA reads TGTGCCAGCAGCTTAGCGCTGGGACTAGTATACAATGAGCAGTTCTTC. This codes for CASSLALGLVYNEQFF.

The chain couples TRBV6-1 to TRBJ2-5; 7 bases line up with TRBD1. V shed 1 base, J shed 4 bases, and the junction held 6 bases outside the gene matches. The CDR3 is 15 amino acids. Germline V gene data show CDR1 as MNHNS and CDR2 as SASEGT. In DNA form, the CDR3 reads TGTGCCAGCAGTGAAGACAGGGGCGAGGGAGAGACCCAGTACTTC. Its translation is CASSEDRGEGETQYF.

The DNA for the CDR3 is TGTGCCAGTAGTAAACTGGGCGGGGGGCCAGGAGAGACCCAGTACTTC. Protein product: CASSKLGGGPGETQYF. This chain uses TRBV19 with TRBJ2-5; 8 bases line up with TRBD2. Germline CDR1 reads LNHDA; CDR2 reads SQIVND (reference sequence). This CDR3 has 16 residues. Unmatched junction bases numbered 11, after V lost 4 bases and J lost 4 bases.